This T cell receptor beta chain was sequenced during a study of early stage breast cancer tumors. Study in general: Twelve of the 16 invasive tumors were ER+, PR+ and HER2-.

The study's findings and limits: Blood repertoires resembled normal breast more than tumor.

As concerns this clone: Its target is not known.

Each sample had two DNA replicates, about 0.52 ug blood or roughly 1.5 ug tissue. Here immunoSEQ multiplex PCR was the method, and the copy in TCRdb shows in-frame clones only, minus some. The repertoire includes 25,000 to 35,000 clones, approximately 70% of them detected once, and roughly 4.5% sits in the top ten. The specimen was blood. The TCR originated in a person aged 40 to 50 with breast cancer.

The CDR3 region is CASSSGLDNEQFF. DNA for the CDR3: TGTGCCAGCTCATCCGGACTGGACAATGAGCAGTTCTTC. The rearrangement joins TRBV18 to TRBJ2-1; D perhaps matches TRBD2 (5 bases). This CDR3 is 13 amino acids long. Trimming pared 5 bases from V and 5 bases from J, leaving 10 bases between. The germline V gene encodes CDR1 KGHSH and CDR2 LQKENI.